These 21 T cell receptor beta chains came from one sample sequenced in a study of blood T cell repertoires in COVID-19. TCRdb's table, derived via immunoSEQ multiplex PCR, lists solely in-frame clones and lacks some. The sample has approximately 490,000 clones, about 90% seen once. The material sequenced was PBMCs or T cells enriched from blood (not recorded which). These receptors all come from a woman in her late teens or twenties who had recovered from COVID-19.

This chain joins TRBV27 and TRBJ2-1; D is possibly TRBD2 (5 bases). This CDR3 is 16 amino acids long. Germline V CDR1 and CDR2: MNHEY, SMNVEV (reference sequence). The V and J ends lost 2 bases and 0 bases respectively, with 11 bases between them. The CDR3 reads CASSLEIATSYNEQFF. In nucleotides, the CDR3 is TGTGCCAGCAGTTTAGAAATAGCGACCTCCTACAATGAGCAGTTCTTC.

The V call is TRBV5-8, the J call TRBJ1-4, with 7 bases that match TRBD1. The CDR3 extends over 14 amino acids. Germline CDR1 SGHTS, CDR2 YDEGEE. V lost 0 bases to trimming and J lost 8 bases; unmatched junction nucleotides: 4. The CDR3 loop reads CASSLGGGLEKLFF. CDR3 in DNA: TGTGCCAGCAGCTTGGGAGGGGGCTTGGAAAAACTGTTTTTT.

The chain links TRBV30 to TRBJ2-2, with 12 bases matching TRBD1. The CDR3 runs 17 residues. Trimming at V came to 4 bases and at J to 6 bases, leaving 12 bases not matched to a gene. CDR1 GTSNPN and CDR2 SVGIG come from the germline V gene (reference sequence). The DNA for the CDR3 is TGTGCCTGGAATACCGGGACAGGGGGCCTCACGTCCGGGGAGCTGTTTTTT. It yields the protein CAWNTGTGGLTSGELFF.

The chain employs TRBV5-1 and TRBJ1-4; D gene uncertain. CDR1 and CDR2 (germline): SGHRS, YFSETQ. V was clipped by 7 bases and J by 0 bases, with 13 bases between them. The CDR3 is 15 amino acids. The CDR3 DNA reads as TGCGCCAGCTCCCCCGTGGCAGCAACTAATGAAAAACTGTTTTTT. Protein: CASSPVAATNEKLFF.

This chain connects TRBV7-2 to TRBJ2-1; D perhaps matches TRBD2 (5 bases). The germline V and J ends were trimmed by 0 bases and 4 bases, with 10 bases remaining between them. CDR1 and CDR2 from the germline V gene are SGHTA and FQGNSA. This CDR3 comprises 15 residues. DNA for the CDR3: TGTGCCAGCAGCTTAGCGGGCTCGGGATACAATGAGCAGTTCTTC. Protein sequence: CASSLAGSGYNEQFF.

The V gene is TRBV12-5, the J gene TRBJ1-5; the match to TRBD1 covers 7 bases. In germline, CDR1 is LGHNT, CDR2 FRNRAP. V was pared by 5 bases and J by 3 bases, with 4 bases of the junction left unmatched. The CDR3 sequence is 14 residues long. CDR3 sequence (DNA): TGTGCTAGTGGTCCGACAGGGAACAATCAGCCCCAGCATTTT. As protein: CASGPTGNNQPQHF.

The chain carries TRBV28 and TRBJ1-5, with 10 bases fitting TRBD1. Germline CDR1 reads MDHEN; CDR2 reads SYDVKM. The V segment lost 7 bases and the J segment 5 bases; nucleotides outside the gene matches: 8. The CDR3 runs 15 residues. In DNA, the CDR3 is TGTGCCAGCACCGACAGGGGGCTGAAGGATCAGCCCCAGCATTTT. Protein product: CASTDRGLKDQPQHF.

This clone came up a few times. CDR3 residues: CASSLPRTGDSPLHF. CDR3 coding DNA: TGTGCCAGCAGTTTGCCCCGGACAGGAGATTCACCCCTCCACTTT. This sequence joins TRBV27 and TRBJ1-6; TRBD1 aligns across 7 bases. The junction had 7 bases not matched to a gene; V was cut back by 3 bases and J by 8 bases. Germline values: CDR1 MNHEY, CDR2 SMNVEV (reference sequence). This CDR3 has 15 amino acids.

The CDR3: CASGLIPGGNQPQHF. In DNA form, the CDR3 reads TGTGCTAGTGGTTTGATCCCAGGGGGCAATCAGCCCCAGCATTTT. This sequence joins TRBV12-5 and TRBJ1-5, with D possibly matching TRBD1 (6 bases). Deletions cut 2 bases from V and 2 bases from J, with 10 bases between. The CDR3 contains 15 residues. From germline, CDR1 is LGHNT and CDR2 FRNRAP.

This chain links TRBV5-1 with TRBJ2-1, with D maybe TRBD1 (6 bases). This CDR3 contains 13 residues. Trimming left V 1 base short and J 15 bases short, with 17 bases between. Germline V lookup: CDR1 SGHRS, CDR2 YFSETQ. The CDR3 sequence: CASSLTGFDGWFF. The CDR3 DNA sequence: TGCGCCAGCAGCTTGACAGGGTTTGATGGTTGGTTCTTC.

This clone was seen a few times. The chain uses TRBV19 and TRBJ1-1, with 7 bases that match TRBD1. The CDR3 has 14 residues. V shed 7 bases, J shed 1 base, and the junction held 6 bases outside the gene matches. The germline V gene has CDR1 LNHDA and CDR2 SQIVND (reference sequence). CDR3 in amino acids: CASISTGSNTEAFF. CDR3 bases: TGTGCCAGTATATCGACAGGGTCGAACACTGAAGCTTTCTTT.

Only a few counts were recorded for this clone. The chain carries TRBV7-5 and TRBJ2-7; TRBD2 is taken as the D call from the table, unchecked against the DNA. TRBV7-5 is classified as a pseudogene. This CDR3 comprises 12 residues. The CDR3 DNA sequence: TGTGCCAGAAGCTCCCCGGGGGGGCAAGGTGACTTC. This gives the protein CARSSPGGQGDF.

CDR3 protein: CASSPQRGNTEAFF. CDR3 coding DNA: TGCGCCAGCAGCCCCCAACGAGGCAACACTGAAGCTTTCTTT. The gene calls are TRBV4-1 and TRBJ1-1; D ambiguous. Germline V gives CDR1 MGHRA, CDR2 YSYEKL. V was cut by 4 bases and J by 2 bases, with 11 bases left in between. This CDR3 has 14 amino acids.

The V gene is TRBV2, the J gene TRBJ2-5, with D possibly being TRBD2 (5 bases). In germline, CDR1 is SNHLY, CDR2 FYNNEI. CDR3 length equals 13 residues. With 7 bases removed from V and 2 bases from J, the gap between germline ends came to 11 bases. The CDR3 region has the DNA TGTGCCAGCATTCGGGGTCGGCAAGAGACCCAGTACTTC. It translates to CASIRGRQETQYF.

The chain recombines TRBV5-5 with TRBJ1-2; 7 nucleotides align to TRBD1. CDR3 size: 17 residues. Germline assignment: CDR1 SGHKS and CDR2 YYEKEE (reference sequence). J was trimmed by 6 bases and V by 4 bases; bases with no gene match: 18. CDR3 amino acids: CASSPNRGRGHVHGYTF. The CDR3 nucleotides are TGTGCCAGCAGCCCCAACAGGGGCCGCGGACACGTCCATGGCTACACCTTC. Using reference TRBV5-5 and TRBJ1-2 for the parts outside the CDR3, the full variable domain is DAGVTQSPTHLIKTRGQQVTLRCSPISGHKSVSWYQQVLGQGPQFIFQYYEKEERGRGNFPDRFSARQFPNYSSELNVNALLLGDSALYLCASSPNRGRGHVHGYTFGSGTRLTVV.

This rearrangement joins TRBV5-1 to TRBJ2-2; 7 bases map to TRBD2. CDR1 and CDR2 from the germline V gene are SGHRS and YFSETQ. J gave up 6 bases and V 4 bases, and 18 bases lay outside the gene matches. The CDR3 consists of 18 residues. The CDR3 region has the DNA TGCGCCAGCAGCCCCCCTAGAGAGCGGGGACCGCTGCCCGGGGAGCTGTTTTTT. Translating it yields CASSPPRERGPLPGELFF.

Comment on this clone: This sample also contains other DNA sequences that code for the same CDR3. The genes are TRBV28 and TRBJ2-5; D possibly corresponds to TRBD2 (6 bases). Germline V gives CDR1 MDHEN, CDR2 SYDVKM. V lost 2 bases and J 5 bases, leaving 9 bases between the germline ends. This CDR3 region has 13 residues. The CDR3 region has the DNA TGTGCCAGCAGTTTAGGGGGGAGGGAGACCCAGTACTTC. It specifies CASSLGGRETQYF.

The CDR3 DNA reads TGTGCCAGCAGCCCAATCTCAGGGGGCGATGGTGAAGCTTTCTTT. Translating gives CASSPISGGDGEAFF. V usage is TRBV7-9 and J usage is TRBJ1-1; 8 bases line up with TRBD1. J lost 7 bases, V lost 5 bases, and 12 bases had no gene match. This CDR3 spans 15 amino acids. CDR1 SEHNR and CDR2 FQNEAQ come from the germline V gene (reference sequence).

DNA of the CDR3: TGTGCCAGCAGCCTTGCTAGCGGGGGGGCCGAGACCCAGTACTTC. Encoded protein: CASSLASGGAETQYF. The chain employs TRBV7-2 and TRBJ2-5; 12 bases line up with TRBD2. V lost 5 bases, J lost 5 bases, and 6 bases stayed unmatched. This CDR3 is built from 15 residues. Germline V gene lookup returns CDR1 SGHTA and CDR2 FQGNSA.

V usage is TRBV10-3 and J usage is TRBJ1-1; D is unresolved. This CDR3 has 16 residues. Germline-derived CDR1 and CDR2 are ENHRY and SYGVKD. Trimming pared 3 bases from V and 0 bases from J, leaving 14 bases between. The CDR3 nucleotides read TGTGCCATCAGTGAACAGAATTCCAATTTGAACACTGAAGCTTTCTTT. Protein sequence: CAISEQNSNLNTEAFF.

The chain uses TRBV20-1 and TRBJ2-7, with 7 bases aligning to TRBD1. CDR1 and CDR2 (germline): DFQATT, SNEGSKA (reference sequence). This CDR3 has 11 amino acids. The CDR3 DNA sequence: TGCACTATGAACAGGGGCGACGAGCAGTACTTC. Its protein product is CTMNRGDEQYF.